Below, 26 T cell receptor beta chains from the same sample are listed, as sequenced in a study of cytomegalovirus exposure and HLA in healthy donors. Vbeta (60) and Jbeta (13) primers were used in the PCR. Here immunoSEQ multiplex PCR was the method, and the copy in TCRdb shows in-frame clones only, minus some. The table lists about 150,000 clones, roughly 74% of them singletons. Sample: PBMCs. The source of these receptors is a man between 18 and 29 years old in good health and CMV-seropositive.

This chain uses TRBV10-1 with TRBJ2-7, with 8 bases fitting TRBD2. The J segment lost 4 bases and the V segment lost 4 bases, leaving 12 bases of the junction unmatched. The V gene's germline CDR1 is WNHNN and CDR2 SYGVQD (reference sequence). The length of the CDR3 is 16 residues. The CDR3 nucleotides read TGCGCCAGCAGTGGAGGGGAAGCGGGAGCTGGATACGAGCAGTACTTC. Its protein is CASSGGEAGAGYEQYF.

This clone was picked up one time. The V and J genes are TRBV15 and TRBJ2-1, with D maybe TRBD2 (5 bases). CDR1 is LNHNV, CDR2 YYDKDF, per germline (reference sequence). The CDR3 length is 15 residues. The ends were cut back, 3 bases at V and 5 bases at J, with 14 bases in the middle. The CDR3 DNA follows: TGTGCCACCAGCAGCACACGGGGAGAGCACAATGAGCAGTTCTTC. This sequence encodes CATSSTRGEHNEQFF.

V is TRBV4-1 and J is TRBJ1-2; D might be TRBD1 (5 bases). CDR1 and CDR2 from the germline V gene are MGHRA and YSYEKL. The V end was cut by 0 bases, the J end by 4 bases, with 18 bases between. There are 17 residues in the CDR3. CDR3 DNA sequence: TGCGCCAGCAGCCAAGATGATTTCCCTTCAGGGCGCTATGGCTACACCTTC. Translating it yields CASSQDDFPSGRYGYTF.

The CDR3 is CAWNTFGGQETQYF. In DNA form, the CDR3 reads TGTGCCTGGAACACATTCGGGGGTCAAGAGACCCAGTACTTC. V gene TRBV30 combines with J gene TRBJ2-5, with D maybe TRBD2 (6 bases). This CDR3 comprises 14 residues. The ends were cut back, 4 bases at V and 2 bases at J, with 14 bases in the middle. Germline V gene lookup returns CDR1 GTSNPN and CDR2 SVGIG (reference sequence).

V gene TRBV11-2 combines with J gene TRBJ2-7; 13 bases match TRBD2. Germline-derived CDR1 and CDR2 are SGHAT and FQNNGV. With 4 bases clipped from V and 0 bases from J, the junction kept 6 bases outside the gene matches. CDR3 length: 17 amino acids. The chain's CDR3 is CASSSWTSGSVSYEQYF. The CDR3 DNA sequence: TGTGCCAGCAGCTCCTGGACTAGCGGGAGCGTCTCCTACGAGCAGTACTTC.

This clone was seen once. This chain uses TRBV5-6 with TRBJ2-1; 9 bases line up with TRBD2. The CDR3 is 15 residues long. The germline V gene has CDR1 SGHDT and CDR2 YYEEEE. Unmatched junction bases numbered 4, after V lost 3 bases and J lost 3 bases. The CDR3: CASSSLSGSYNEQFF. The CDR3 DNA follows: TGTGCCAGCAGCTCTCTTAGCGGGAGCTACAATGAGCAGTTCTTC.

In DNA, the CDR3 is TGTGCCTACAACAAAGGGGGGGAAGGCTCACCCCTCCACTTT. Its protein is CAYNKGGEGSPLHF. The chain is built from TRBV30 and TRBJ1-6; TRBD1 might be the D (6 bases). The CDR3 covers 14 residues. Germline V lookup: CDR1 GTSNPN, CDR2 SVGIG (reference sequence). Trimming left V 7 bases short and J 10 bases short, with 20 bases between.

The rearrangement joins TRBV4-2 to TRBJ2-7; TRBD1 matches at 10 bases. CDR3 length: 16 amino acids. Germline V lookup: CDR1 LGHNA, CDR2 YNFKEQ. J was trimmed by 7 bases and V by 1 base; bases with no gene match: 10. CDR3 residues: CASSQGRTGGMIEQYF. DNA for the CDR3: TGTGCCAGCAGCCAAGGGAGGACAGGGGGTATGATAGAGCAGTACTTC.

The chain has TRBV28 and TRBJ1-2; D gene ambiguous. This CDR3 region has 12 residues. Trimming cost V 1 base and J 7 bases, with 7 bases left between them. CDR1 and CDR2 from the germline V gene are MDHEN and SYDVKM. This chain's CDR3 is CASSLLNSGYTF. As DNA, the CDR3 is TGTGCCAGCAGTTTATTGAATAGTGGCTACACCTTC.

The gene calls are TRBV7-9 and TRBJ2-7; possible D gene TRBD1, 5 bases. Germline V gene lookup returns CDR1 SEHNR and CDR2 FQNEAQ (reference sequence). This CDR3 comprises 14 residues. V was pared by 4 bases and J by 2 bases, with 12 bases between. The CDR3 protein is CASSSVGAPYEQYF. Here the CDR3 DNA reads TGTGCCAGCAGCTCCGTTGGGGCCCCCTACGAGCAGTACTTC.

This clone was seen once. V usage is TRBV2 and J usage is TRBJ1-1, with a possible D match to TRBD1 (5 bases). This CDR3 has 14 residues. Looked up from germline, CDR1 is SNHLY and CDR2 is FYNNEI. Trimming removed 5 bases at V and 4 bases at J, with 14 bases between. CDR3 residues: CASSPILGGTEAFF. CDR3 sequence (DNA): TGTGCCAGCAGTCCTATCTTGGGGGGCACTGAAGCTTTCTTT.

The chain employs TRBV18 and TRBJ1-1, with 7 bases fitting TRBD1. Germline lookup yields CDR1 KGHSH and CDR2 LQKENI. J lost 1 base, V lost 4 bases, and 3 bases had no gene match. CDR3 length: 14 amino acids. The CDR3 nucleotides are TGTGCCAGCTCACTAGGACAGGCGAACACTGAAGCTTTCTTT. Translating it yields CASSLGQANTEAFF.

The chain carries TRBV27 and TRBJ2-1; 13 positions match TRBD2. This CDR3 is built from 17 residues. Germline assignment: CDR1 MNHEY and CDR2 SMNVEV (reference sequence). V shed 2 bases and J 5 bases; nucleotides not matched to a gene: 6. CDR3 loop: CASSLISGLAGNNEQFF. The CDR3 region has the DNA TGTGCCAGCAGTTTAATATCGGGACTAGCGGGAAACAATGAGCAGTTCTTC.

The CDR3 sequence: CASSEARGGSEAFF. In nucleotides, the CDR3 is TGTGCCAGCAGTGAAGCGCGGGGGGGGAGTGAAGCTTTCTTT. V usage is TRBV2 and J usage is TRBJ1-1, with D possibly being TRBD1 (5 bases). The germline CDR1 and CDR2 sequences are SNHLY and FYNNEI. The CDR3 is made up of 14 amino acids. The V end lost 0 bases, the J end lost 7 bases, and 12 bases lay between the germline ends.

The chain carries TRBV5-6 and TRBJ2-6, with TRBD1 identical over 12 bases. V was pared by 5 bases and J by 5 bases, with 11 bases of the junction left unmatched. CDR3 length: 18 residues. In germline, CDR1 is SGHDT, CDR2 YYEEEE. DNA for the CDR3: TGTGCCAGCAGTCTGACCGGGACAGGGGGCGAGAGGGCCAACGTCCTGACTTTC. Its translation is CASSLTGTGGERANVLTF.

The DNA for the CDR3 is TGTGCCAGTAGTATCCAGGGGGCGCTGATCAATGAGCAGTTCTTC. As protein: CASSIQGALINEQFF. The chain has TRBV19 and TRBJ2-1; 8 nucleotides match TRBD1. CDR3 size: 15 residues. V shed 3 bases, J shed 6 bases, and the junction held 7 bases outside the gene matches. The V gene's germline CDR1 is LNHDA and CDR2 SQIVND (reference sequence).

V usage is TRBV19 and J usage is TRBJ1-5; D gene ambiguous. Deletions cut 4 bases from V and 0 bases from J, with 7 bases between. This CDR3 has 14 residues. Germline V gene lookup returns CDR1 LNHDA and CDR2 SQIVND (reference sequence). The chain's CDR3 is CASSTPNSNQPQHF. DNA of the CDR3: TGTGCCAGTAGTACCCCCAATAGCAATCAGCCCCAGCATTTT. The variable domain in full, completed from reference TRBV19 and TRBJ1-5, reads DGGITQSPKYLFRKEGQNVTLSCEQNLNHDAMYWYRQDPGQGLRLIYYSQIVNDFQKGDIAEGYSVSREKKESFPLTVTSAQKNPTAFYLCASSTPNSNQPQHFGDGTRLSIL.

The V gene is TRBV5-1, the J gene TRBJ2-1; 12 nucleotides agree with TRBD2. CDR1 is SGHRS, CDR2 YFSETQ, per germline. The CDR3 loop spans 17 amino acids. J was trimmed by 6 bases and V by 1 base; bases with no gene match: 8. The CDR3 here is CASSLTITSGRPNEQFF. The CDR3 coding sequence is TGCGCCAGCAGCTTGACGATTACTAGCGGGAGGCCCAATGAGCAGTTCTTC.

The gene calls are TRBV14 and TRBJ2-7, with 14 bases fitting TRBD2. The CDR3 totals 16 residues. V shed 3 bases, J shed 3 bases, and the junction held 4 bases outside the gene matches. Germline assignment: CDR1 SGHDN and CDR2 FVKESK. The CDR3 reads CASSQTGLAGDYEQYF. The CDR3 DNA follows: TGTGCCAGCAGCCAGACGGGACTAGCGGGAGACTACGAGCAGTACTTC.

The V gene is TRBV25-1, the J gene TRBJ2-5; 8 positions agree with TRBD1. Losses at the gene ends were 8 bases for V and 3 bases for J; bases not matched to a gene: 8. CDR3 length: 14 amino acids. Germline assignment: CDR1 MGHDK and CDR2 SYGVNS. The CDR3 DNA reads TGTGCCAGCGCCAAACAGGGGGTAGAAGAGACCCAGTACTTC. This gives the protein CASAKQGVEETQYF.

The chain recombines TRBV20-1 with TRBJ2-5, with D unresolved. The CDR3 loop spans 10 amino acids. Germline V gives CDR1 DFQATT, CDR2 SNEGSKA (reference sequence). Trimming cost V 1 base and J 5 bases, with 2 bases left between them. The CDR3 nucleotides read TGCAGTGCTAGAGCGGAGACCCAGTACTTC. Translated: CSARAETQYF.

The chain combines TRBV18 with TRBJ2-5; 10 positions agree with TRBD1. The trim removed 3 bases at V and 5 bases at J, leaving 6 bases unmatched. From germline, CDR1 is KGHSH and CDR2 LQKENI. This CDR3 is 15 amino acids long. CDR3 residues: CASSPSGTGAETQYF. The CDR3 nucleotides are TGTGCCAGCTCACCTTCCGGGACAGGGGCCGAGACCCAGTACTTC.

Of note for this clone: One junction end does not reproduce the germline sequence, and a read error may be involved. Within the sample, other DNA sequences also encode this same CDR3. V gene TRBV6-1 combines with J gene TRBJ1-4; no clear D gene. The CDR3 is 15 amino acids. Germline V lookup: CDR1 MNHNS, CDR2 SASEGT. The CDR3 loop reads CASSESYRAAEKLFF. The CDR3 nucleotides read TGTGCTAGCAGTGAATCTTATCGCGCCGCCGAAAAACTGTTTTTT.

The CDR3 protein is CAISRQGGNYEQYF. The CDR3 DNA reads TGTGCCATCAGCCGACAGGGGGGTAACTACGAGCAGTACTTC. This chain uses TRBV10-3 with TRBJ2-7, with 9 nucleotides matching TRBD1. Germline CDR1 is ENHRY and CDR2 is SYGVKD. The V gene end was trimmed by 6 bases and the J gene end by 3 bases; junction bases not matched to a gene: 6. This CDR3 is 14 amino acids long.

The chain couples TRBV30 to TRBJ2-3; no clear D gene. This CDR3 spans 13 amino acids. From germline, CDR1 is GTSNPN and CDR2 SVGIG (reference sequence). The V end lost 5 bases, the J end lost 4 bases, and 13 bases lay between the germline ends. Here the CDR3 DNA reads TGTGCCTGGGAGACTCGGCCCCCAGATACGCAGTATTTT. Translating gives CAWETRPPDTQYF.

V is TRBV27 and J is TRBJ2-3, with TRBD2 identical over 11 bases. Per germline, CDR1 MNHEY and CDR2 SMNVEV (reference sequence). V lost 3 bases and J lost 2; bases outside the gene matches: 10. The CDR3 spans 18 residues. DNA of the CDR3: TGTGCCAGCAGTTTTTGGGCTGGGACTAGCGGCCCCACAGATACGCAGTATTTT. It is translated as CASSFWAGTSGPTDTQYF.